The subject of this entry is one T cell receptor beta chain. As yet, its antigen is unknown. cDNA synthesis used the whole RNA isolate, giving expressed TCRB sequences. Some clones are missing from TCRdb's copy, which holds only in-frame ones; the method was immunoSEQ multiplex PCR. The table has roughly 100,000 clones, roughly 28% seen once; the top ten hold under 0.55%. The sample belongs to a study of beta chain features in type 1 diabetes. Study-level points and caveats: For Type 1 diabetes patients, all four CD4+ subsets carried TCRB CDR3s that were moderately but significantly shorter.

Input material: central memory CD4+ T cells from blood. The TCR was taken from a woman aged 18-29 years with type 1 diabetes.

CDR3 nucleotide sequence: TGTGCCAGCAGCTTATCTCTTACCCGGGGGGAAAAACTGTTTTTT. Residues: CASSLSLTRGEKLFF. This sequence joins TRBV7-6 and TRBJ1-4; possibly TRBD1 for D (5 bases). CDR1 is SGHVS, CDR2 FNYEAQ, per germline. Trimming shortened V by 2 bases and J by 8 bases, and 15 bases separated the two germline ends. This CDR3 has 15 amino acids. The full variable domain, completed using reference TRBV7-6 and TRBJ1-4, is GAGVSQSPRYKVTKRGQDVALRCDPISGHVSLYWYRQALGQGPEFLTYFNYEAQQDKSGLPNDRFSAERPEGSISTLTIQRTEQRDSAMYRCASSLSLTRGEKLFFGSGTQLSVL.